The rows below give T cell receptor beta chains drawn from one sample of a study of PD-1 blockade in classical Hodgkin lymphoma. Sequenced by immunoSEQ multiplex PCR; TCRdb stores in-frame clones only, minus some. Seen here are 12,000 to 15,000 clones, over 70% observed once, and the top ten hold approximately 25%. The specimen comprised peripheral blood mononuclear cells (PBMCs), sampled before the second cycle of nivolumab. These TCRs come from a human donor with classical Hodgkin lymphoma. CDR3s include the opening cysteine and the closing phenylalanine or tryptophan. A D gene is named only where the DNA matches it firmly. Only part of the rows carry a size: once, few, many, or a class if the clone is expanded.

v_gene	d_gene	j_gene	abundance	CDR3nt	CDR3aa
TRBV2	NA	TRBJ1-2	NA	TGTGCCAGCAGACCCAGTGCCCCAGCCGGCTACACCTTC	CASRPSAPAGYTF
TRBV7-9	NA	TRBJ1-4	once	TGTGCCAGCAGCCCTCAAGGGGGGACATCGGGCAAACTGTTTTTT	CASSPQGGTSGKLFF
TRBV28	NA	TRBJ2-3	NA	TGTGCCAGCAGTTTATTGGCGGGGAGGACAGATACGCAGTATTTT	CASSLLAGRTDTQYF
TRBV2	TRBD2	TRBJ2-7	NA	TGTGCCAGCAGTGAAGGGATTAGCGGGGGACCTCCCTACGAGCAGTACTTC	CASSEGISGGPPYEQYF
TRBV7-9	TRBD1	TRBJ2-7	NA	TGTGCCAGCAGCTTAACGGGACAGGTGACTTACGAGCAGTACTTC	CASSLTGQVTYEQYF
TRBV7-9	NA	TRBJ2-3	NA	TGTGCCAGCAGCTATGACACTATCACCACAGATACGCAGTATTTT	CASSYDTITTDTQYF
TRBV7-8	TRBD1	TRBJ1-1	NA	TGTGCCAGCAGCCCCCGTCCCGGGACAGGTCTCCAAGCTTTCTTT	CASSPRPGTGLQAFF
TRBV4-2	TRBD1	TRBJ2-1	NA	TGTGCCAGCAGCCAAGATAAGGGGCCAGGGGGCTCCAATGAGCAGTTCTTC	CASSQDKGPGGSNEQFF
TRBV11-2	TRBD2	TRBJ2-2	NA	TGTGCCATTCGGACTAGGTTCGCCGGGGAGCTGTTTTTT	CAIRTRFAGELFF
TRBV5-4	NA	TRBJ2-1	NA	TGTGCCAGCAGCTTGTACGATTACAATGAGCAGTTCTTC	CASSLYDYNEQFF
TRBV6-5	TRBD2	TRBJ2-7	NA	TGTGCCAGCAGTTACTCTCAACTAGCGGGCGCCTACGAGCAGTACTTC	CASSYSQLAGAYEQYF
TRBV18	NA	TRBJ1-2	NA	TGTGCCAGCTCACCGATGGCGGATTCCCTCCATTATGGCTACACCTTC	CASSPMADSLHYGYTF
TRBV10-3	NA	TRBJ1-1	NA	TGTGCCATCAGTGAACAGGGACTAAACACTGAAGCTTTCTTT	CAISEQGLNTEAFF
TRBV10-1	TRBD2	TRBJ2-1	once	TGCGCCAGCAGTGCAGCGGGGGACAATGAGCAGTTCTTC	CASSAAGDNEQFF
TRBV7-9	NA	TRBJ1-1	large	TGTGCCAGCAGCATCTACAGGAGCCAAGCTTTCTTT	CASSIYRSQAFF
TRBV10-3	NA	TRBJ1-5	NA	TGTGCCATCAGTGAGTCAGGGGGATCTAGTCAGCCCCAGCATTTT	CAISESGGSSQPQHF
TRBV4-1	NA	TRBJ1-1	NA	TGCGCCAGCAGCCAAGAAGGGCTTTTAAACACTGAAGCTTTCTTT	CASSQEGLLNTEAFF
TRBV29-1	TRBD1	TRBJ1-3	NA	TGCAGCGTTCTGACAGGGCCCGGGGACACCATATATTTT	CSVLTGPGDTIYF
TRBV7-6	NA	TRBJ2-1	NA	TGTGCCAGCAGCTTAGGGGAATACGCGGAGCAGTTCTTC	CASSLGEYAEQFF
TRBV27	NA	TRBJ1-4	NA	TGTGCCAGCCGACTCCAGGCGGGAATGATTGCTCCAACTAATGAAAAACTGTTTTTT	CASRLQAGMIAPTNEKLFF
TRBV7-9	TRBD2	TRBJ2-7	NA	TGTGCCAGCAGGAGGGAGGGCTACGAGCAGTACTTC	CASRREGYEQYF
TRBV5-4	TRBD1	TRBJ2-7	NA	TGTGCCAGCAGTCCGCCGGGACAGGGTAGTTACGAGCAGTACTTC	CASSPPGQGSYEQYF
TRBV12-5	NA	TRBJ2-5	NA	TGTGCTAGTTCGGGACCGGAGGGGGAGACCCAGTACTTC	CASSGPEGETQYF
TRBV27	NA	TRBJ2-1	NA	TGTGCCAGCAGTTCCCCCCAGGGAACAGTGGGCAATGAGCAGTTCTTC	CASSSPQGTVGNEQFF
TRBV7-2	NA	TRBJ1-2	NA	TGTGCCAGCAGCTTAGGGGCATTGGGCCTGACCAACTATGGCTACACCTTC	CASSLGALGLTNYGYTF
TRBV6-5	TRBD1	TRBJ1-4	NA	TGTGCCAGCAGCCTAGACCCCAGGGGGGAACTGTTTTTT	CASSLDPRGELFF
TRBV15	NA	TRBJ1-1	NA	TGTGCCACCAGCAGAGATCGTTGGGGTGAAGCTTTCTTT	CATSRDRWGEAFF
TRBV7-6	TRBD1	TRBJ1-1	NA	TGTGCCAGCAGCTTAGGGACAGGACTGAGGGGGAACACTGAAGCTTTCTTT	CASSLGTGLRGNTEAFF
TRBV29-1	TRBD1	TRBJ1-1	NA	TGCAGCGTTCCGGACAGGACCTTTGACGGCGGAGCTTTCTTT	CSVPDRTFDGGAFF
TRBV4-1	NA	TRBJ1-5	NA	TGCGCCAGCAGCCAAGAAGGGGGGACAAGCATCAATCAGCCCCAGCATTTT	CASSQEGGTSINQPQHF
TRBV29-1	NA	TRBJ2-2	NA	TGCAGCGTCGATGATTTCACCGGGGAGCTGTTTTTT	CSVDDFTGELFF
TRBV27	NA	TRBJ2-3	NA	TGTGCCAGCAGCTTCACCTGGGGCCGCACAGATACGCAGTATTTT	CASSFTWGRTDTQYF
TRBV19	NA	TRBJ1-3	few	TGTGCCAGTAGTATCGGCGGGAGAGGAAACACCATATATTTT	CASSIGGRGNTIYF
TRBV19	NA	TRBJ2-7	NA	TGTGCCAGTAGTCCCTCACTGACGCGGGAGCAGTACTTC	CASSPSLTREQYF
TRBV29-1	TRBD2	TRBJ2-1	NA	TGCAGCGTTGCGACTAGCGGGGGACGCTACAATGAGCAGTTCTTC	CSVATSGGRYNEQFF
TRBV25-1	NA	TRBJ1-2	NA	TGTGCCAGCAGGGGGTCGGGGGACTATGGCTACACCTTC	CASRGSGDYGYTF
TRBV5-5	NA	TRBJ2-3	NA	TGTGCCAGCAGCTTGAGGAGGGGTGATACGCAGTATTTT	CASSLRRGDTQYF
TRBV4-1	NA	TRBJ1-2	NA	TGCGCCAGCAGCCAAGAGAACGGGGAGATCTATGGCTACACCTTC	CASSQENGEIYGYTF
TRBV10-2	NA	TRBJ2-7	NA	TGCGCCAGCACCCCCGAAGGACCCTTAATCTTC	CASTPEGPLIF
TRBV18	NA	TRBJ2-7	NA	TGTGCCAGCTCACCGGCGGACTACGAGCAGTACTTC	CASSPADYEQYF
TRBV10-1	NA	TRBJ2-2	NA	TGCGCCAGCAGTGACGGTAACACCGGGGAGCTGTTTTTT	CASSDGNTGELFF